This paragraph reports one T cell receptor beta chain. Its antigen is as yet unknown. The junction had 4 bases not matched to a gene; V was cut back by 5 bases and J by 10 bases. CDR1 is MDHEN, CDR2 SYDVKM, per germline. The CDR3 has 12 residues. The data originate from a study of shared clonotypes between healthy human individuals. Notes on the study in general: The four-donor shared clonotypes exceeded non-shared clonotypes in generation probability, with non-shared ones scoring lower.

Participating donors were healthy, HIV-negative adults free of recent acute infections or vaccinations. Researchers partitioned CD4+ cells into CD45RA+ naive and CD45RA-negative memory subsets. When replicate PCRs were run on sorted subsets, they used about 200 ng DNA, roughly 30,000 T cell genomes. Sequenced by immunoSEQ multiplex PCR; TCRdb stores in-frame clones only, minus some. Among roughly 1 million clones listed, around 76% were seen once. This TCR came from a young man in good health. The sequencing sample was made of memory CD4+ T cells sorted from blood. Regarding subset: CD45RA-negative fraction. The genes are TRBV28 and TRBJ1-1; 10 bases align to TRBD1. In DNA, the CDR3 is TGTGCCAGCAGTATCGACAGGGGGCGAGCTTTCTTT. Translation: CASSIDRGRAFF.